Listed below are T cell receptor beta chains from one sample, sequenced in a study of T cell repertoires in cytomegalovirus infection. One entry per CDR3 protein results from TCRdb running MiXCR on the reads. The sample has a few hundred thousand distinct CDR3 sequences, approximately 22% seen once; the top ten hold approximately 18%. Sequenced: CD8+ T cells from PBMCs. The receptors stem from a human donor in good health (CMV status not recorded). Some clones in this sample may be carry-over from other donors' samples. Both conserved end residues are part of each CDR3. A D gene is named only where the DNA matches it firmly. The size of a clone is reported for some rows only, either as once, few or many, or as a class for expanded clones.

v_call: TRBV6-6; j_call: TRBJ2-7; clone_size: -; d_call: -; cdr3_aa: CASGEGDDFYEQYF; cdr3_nt: TGTGCCAGCGGGGAAGGGGATGATTTCTACGAGCAGTACTTC
v_call: TRBV29-1; j_call: TRBJ1-2; clone_size: -; d_call: -; cdr3_aa: CSVVDSLYGYTF; cdr3_nt: TGCAGCGTCGTTGACAGTCTTTATGGCTACACCTTC
v_call: TRBV28; j_call: TRBJ2-1; clone_size: few; d_call: -; cdr3_aa: CASSPGVERTINEQFF; cdr3_nt: TGTGCCAGCAGCCCCGGGGTCGAGAGGACTATCAATGAGCAGTTCTTC
v_call: TRBV29-1; j_call: TRBJ2-7; clone_size: -; d_call: TRBD2; cdr3_aa: CSVWTSGEQYF; cdr3_nt: TGCAGCGTCTGGACTAGCGGGGAGCAGTACTTC
v_call: TRBV7-6; j_call: TRBJ2-5; clone_size: few; d_call: TRBD1; cdr3_aa: CASSTPGQYTETQYF; cdr3_nt: TGTGCCAGCAGTACCCCGGGACAGTATACAGAGACCCAGTACTTC
v_call: TRBV10-3; j_call: TRBJ1-5; clone_size: few; d_call: -; cdr3_aa: CAISESATAISNQPQHF; cdr3_nt: TGTGCCATCAGTGAGTCTGCGACGGCTATTAGCAATCAGCCCCAGCATTTT
v_call: TRBV6-5; j_call: TRBJ1-1; clone_size: few; d_call: TRBD1; cdr3_aa: CASSYSNRGYLNTEAFF; cdr3_nt: TGTGCCAGCAGTTACTCGAACAGGGGTTACCTAAACACTGAAGCTTTCTTT
v_call: TRBV7-9; j_call: TRBJ2-5; clone_size: medium-sized; d_call: TRBD2; cdr3_aa: CASSPVSGGQGETQYF; cdr3_nt: TGTGCCAGCAGCCCGGTCAGCGGGGGGCAGGGAGAGACCCAGTACTTC
v_call: TRBV20-1; j_call: TRBJ2-3; clone_size: -; d_call: TRBD2; cdr3_aa: CSAAGGTDTQYF; cdr3_nt: TGCAGTGCCGCGGGGGGCACAGATACGCAGTATTTT
v_call: TRBV6-2/TRBV6-3; j_call: TRBJ2-7; clone_size: -; d_call: -; cdr3_aa: CASSSLMEDEQYF; cdr3_nt: TGTGCCAGCAGTTCTCTCATGGAGGACGAGCAGTACTTC
v_call: TRBV4-1; j_call: TRBJ2-3; clone_size: few; d_call: -; cdr3_aa: CASSQMTTDTQYF; cdr3_nt: TGCGCCAGCAGCCAAATGACCACAGATACGCAGTATTTT
v_call: TRBV7-3; j_call: TRBJ1-1; clone_size: -; d_call: -; cdr3_aa: CASSPMEGVTEAFF; cdr3_nt: TGTGCCAGCAGCCCCATGGAGGGGGTCACTGAAGCTTTCTTT
v_call: TRBV12-3/TRBV12-4; j_call: TRBJ1-1; clone_size: -; d_call: -; cdr3_aa: CASSLKANTEAFF; cdr3_nt: TGTGCCAGCAGTTTAAAGGCGAACACTGAAGCTTTCTTT
v_call: TRBV28; j_call: TRBJ1-6; clone_size: many; d_call: -; cdr3_aa: CASRSQGFSYNSPLHF; cdr3_nt: TGTGCCAGCAGATCACAGGGATTCTCCTATAATTCACCCCTCCACTTT
v_call: TRBV19; j_call: TRBJ2-7; clone_size: -; d_call: -; cdr3_aa: CASSRASRGEYEQYF; cdr3_nt: TGTGCCAGTAGTAGGGCCTCCAGGGGGGAATACGAGCAGTACTTC
v_call: TRBV20-1; j_call: TRBJ2-7; clone_size: -; d_call: TRBD2; cdr3_aa: CSARVPSGGAYEQYF; cdr3_nt: TGCAGTGCTAGAGTCCCTAGCGGGGGGGCCTACGAGCAGTACTTC
v_call: TRBV7-8; j_call: TRBJ2-1; clone_size: many; d_call: -; cdr3_aa: CASSIPSYEQFF; cdr3_nt: TGTGCCAGCAGCATCCCTAGCTATGAGCAGTTCTTC
v_call: TRBV5-6; j_call: TRBJ2-7; clone_size: few; d_call: -; cdr3_aa: CASSLSSGEQYF; cdr3_nt: TGTGCCAGCAGCTTGTCGAGCGGCGAGCAGTACTTC
v_call: TRBV29-1; j_call: TRBJ2-5; clone_size: -; d_call: -; cdr3_aa: CSDTGYQETQYF; cdr3_nt: TGCAGCGACACAGGGTACCAAGAGACCCAGTACTTC
v_call: TRBV7-4; j_call: TRBJ2-7; clone_size: -; d_call: -; cdr3_aa: CASSTVRRDTKLYEQYF; cdr3_nt: TGTGCCAGCAGCACGGTGAGGCGGGACACTAAGCTTTACGAGCAGTACTTC
v_call: TRBV7-9; j_call: TRBJ2-5; clone_size: many; d_call: TRBD1; cdr3_aa: CASSLEGSRGRRETQYF; cdr3_nt: TGTGCCAGCAGCTTAGAAGGGTCCAGGGGGCGCCGAGAGACCCAGTACTTC
v_call: TRBV2; j_call: TRBJ2-4; clone_size: -; d_call: -; cdr3_aa: CASSEEGAKNIQYF; cdr3_nt: TGTGCCAGCAGTGAAGAGGGAGCCAAAAACATTCAGTACTTC
v_call: TRBV6-5; j_call: TRBJ2-1; clone_size: -; d_call: TRBD2; cdr3_aa: CASSYSGLAGSYNEQFF; cdr3_nt: TGTGCCAGCAGTTACTCAGGACTAGCGGGGTCCTACAATGAGCAGTTCTTC
v_call: TRBV14; j_call: TRBJ1-4; clone_size: -; d_call: -; cdr3_aa: CASSQDSLGKLFF; cdr3_nt: TGTGCCAGCAGCCAGGACAGTCTTGGAAAACTGTTTTTT
v_call: TRBV7-9; j_call: TRBJ2-3; clone_size: -; d_call: -; cdr3_aa: CASSSGQVDTDTQYF; cdr3_nt: TGTGCCAGCAGCTCGGGGCAGGTCGATACAGATACGCAGTATTTT
v_call: TRBV7-9; j_call: TRBJ1-1; clone_size: few; d_call: -; cdr3_aa: CASSAERAEAFF; cdr3_nt: TGTGCCAGCAGCGCGGAAAGAGCTGAAGCTTTCTTT
v_call: TRBV28; j_call: TRBJ2-7; clone_size: few; d_call: TRBD1; cdr3_aa: CASSLGQGLLNEQYF; cdr3_nt: TGTGCCAGCAGTTTAGGACAGGGGCTTTTGAATGAGCAGTACTTC
v_call: TRBV28; j_call: TRBJ2-1; clone_size: -; d_call: -; cdr3_aa: CASSLTIGRNEQFF; cdr3_nt: TGTGCCAGCAGTTTAACAATCGGGCGGAATGAGCAGTTCTTC
v_call: TRBV5-6; j_call: TRBJ2-2; clone_size: -; d_call: -; cdr3_aa: CASSLLYGSGELFF; cdr3_nt: TGTGCCAGCAGCTTACTATATGGCTCCGGGGAGCTGTTTTTT
v_call: TRBV5-4; j_call: TRBJ1-2; clone_size: many; d_call: -; cdr3_aa: CASSEGAGYTF; cdr3_nt: TGTGCCAGCAGCGAAGGGGCTGGCTACACCTTC
v_call: TRBV19; j_call: TRBJ1-1; clone_size: -; d_call: -; cdr3_aa: CASSISVGNTEAFF; cdr3_nt: TGTGCCAGTAGTATTTCTGTCGGGAACACTGAAGCTTTCTTT
v_call: TRBV4-2; j_call: TRBJ2-4; clone_size: -; d_call: -; cdr3_aa: CASSEGSGEAAKNIQYF; cdr3_nt: TGTGCCAGCAGCGAAGGGTCGGGGGAAGCAGCCAAAAACATTCAGTACTTC